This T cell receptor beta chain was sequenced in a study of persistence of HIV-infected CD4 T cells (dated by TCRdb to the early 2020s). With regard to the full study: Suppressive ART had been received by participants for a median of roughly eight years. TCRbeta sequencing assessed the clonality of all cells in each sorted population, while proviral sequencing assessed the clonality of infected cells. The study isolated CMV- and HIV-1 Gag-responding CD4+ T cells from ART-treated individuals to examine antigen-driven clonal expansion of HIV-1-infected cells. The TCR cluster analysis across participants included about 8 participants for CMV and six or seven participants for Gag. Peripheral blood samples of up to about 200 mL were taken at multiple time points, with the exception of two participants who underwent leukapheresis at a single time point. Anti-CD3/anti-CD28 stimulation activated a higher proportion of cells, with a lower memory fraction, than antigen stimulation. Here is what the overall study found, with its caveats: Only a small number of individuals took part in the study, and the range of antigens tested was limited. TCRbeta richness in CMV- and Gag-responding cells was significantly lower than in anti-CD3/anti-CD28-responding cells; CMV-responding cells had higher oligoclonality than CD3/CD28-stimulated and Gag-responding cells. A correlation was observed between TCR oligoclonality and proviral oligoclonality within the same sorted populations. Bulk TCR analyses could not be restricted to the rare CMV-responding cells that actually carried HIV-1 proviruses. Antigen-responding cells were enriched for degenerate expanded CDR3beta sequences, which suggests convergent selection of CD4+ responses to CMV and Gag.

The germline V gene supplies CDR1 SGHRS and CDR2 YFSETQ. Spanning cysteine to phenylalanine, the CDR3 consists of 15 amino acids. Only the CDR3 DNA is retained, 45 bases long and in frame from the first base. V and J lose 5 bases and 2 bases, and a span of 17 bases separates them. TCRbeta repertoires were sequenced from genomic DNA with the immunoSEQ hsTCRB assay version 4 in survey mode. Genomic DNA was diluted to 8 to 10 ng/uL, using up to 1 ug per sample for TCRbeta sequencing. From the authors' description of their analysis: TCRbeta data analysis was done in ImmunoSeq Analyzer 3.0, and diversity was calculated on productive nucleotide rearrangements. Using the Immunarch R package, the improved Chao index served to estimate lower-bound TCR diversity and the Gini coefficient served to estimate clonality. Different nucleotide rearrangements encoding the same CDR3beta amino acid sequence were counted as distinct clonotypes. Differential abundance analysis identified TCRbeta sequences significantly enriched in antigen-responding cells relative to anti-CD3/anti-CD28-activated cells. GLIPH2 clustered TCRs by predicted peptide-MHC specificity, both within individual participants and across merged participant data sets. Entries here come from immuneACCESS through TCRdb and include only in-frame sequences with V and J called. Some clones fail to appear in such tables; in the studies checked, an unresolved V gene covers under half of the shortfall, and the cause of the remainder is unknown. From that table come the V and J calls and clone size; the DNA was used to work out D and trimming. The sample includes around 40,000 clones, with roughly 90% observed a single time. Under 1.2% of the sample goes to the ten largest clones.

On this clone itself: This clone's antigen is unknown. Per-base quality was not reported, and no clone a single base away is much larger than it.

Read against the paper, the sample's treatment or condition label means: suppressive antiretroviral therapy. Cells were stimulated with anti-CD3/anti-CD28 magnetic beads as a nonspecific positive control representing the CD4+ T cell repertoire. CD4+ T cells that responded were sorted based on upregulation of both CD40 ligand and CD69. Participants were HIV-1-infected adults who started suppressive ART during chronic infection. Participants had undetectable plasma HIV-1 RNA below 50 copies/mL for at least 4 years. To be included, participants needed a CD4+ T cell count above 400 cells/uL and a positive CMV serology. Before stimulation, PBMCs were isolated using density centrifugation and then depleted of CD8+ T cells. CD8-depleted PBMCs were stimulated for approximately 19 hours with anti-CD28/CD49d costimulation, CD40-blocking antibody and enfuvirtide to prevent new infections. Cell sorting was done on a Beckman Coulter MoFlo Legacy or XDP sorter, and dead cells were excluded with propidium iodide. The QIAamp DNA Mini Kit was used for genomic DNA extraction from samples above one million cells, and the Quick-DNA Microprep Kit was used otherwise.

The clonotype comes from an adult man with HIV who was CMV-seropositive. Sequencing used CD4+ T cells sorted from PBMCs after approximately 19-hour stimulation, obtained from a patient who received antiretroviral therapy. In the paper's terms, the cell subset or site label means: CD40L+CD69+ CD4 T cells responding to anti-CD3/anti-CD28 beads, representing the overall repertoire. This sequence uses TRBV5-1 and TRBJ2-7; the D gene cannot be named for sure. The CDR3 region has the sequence CASSLRLQHTYEQYF. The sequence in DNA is TGCGCCAGCAGTTTGAGACTCCAACACACCTACGAGCAGTACTTC.